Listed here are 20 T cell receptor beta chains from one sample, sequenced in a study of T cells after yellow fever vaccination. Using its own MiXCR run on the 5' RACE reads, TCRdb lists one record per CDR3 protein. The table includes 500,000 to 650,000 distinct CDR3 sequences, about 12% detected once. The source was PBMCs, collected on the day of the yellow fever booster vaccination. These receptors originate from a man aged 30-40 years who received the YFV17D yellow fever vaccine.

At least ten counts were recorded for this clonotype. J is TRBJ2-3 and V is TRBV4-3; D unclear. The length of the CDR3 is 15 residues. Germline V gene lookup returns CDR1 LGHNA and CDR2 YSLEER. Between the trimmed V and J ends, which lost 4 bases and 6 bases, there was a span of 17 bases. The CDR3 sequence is CASSLSLRLPDTQYF. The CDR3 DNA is TGCGCCAGCAGCCTCTCCCTGAGGCTTCCGGATACGCAGTATTTT.

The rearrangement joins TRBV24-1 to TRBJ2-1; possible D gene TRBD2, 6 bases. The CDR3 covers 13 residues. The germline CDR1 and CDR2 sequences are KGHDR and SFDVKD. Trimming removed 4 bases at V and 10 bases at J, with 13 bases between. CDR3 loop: CATSDNSGGEQFF. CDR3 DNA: TGTGCCACCAGTGACAATAGCGGAGGCGAGCAGTTCTTC.

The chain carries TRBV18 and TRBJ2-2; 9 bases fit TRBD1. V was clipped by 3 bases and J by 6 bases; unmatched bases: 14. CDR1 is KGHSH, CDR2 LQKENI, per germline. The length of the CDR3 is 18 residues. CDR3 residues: CASSPLRPGQGVAGELFF. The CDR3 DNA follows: TGTGCCAGCTCACCGCTAAGACCGGGACAGGGAGTCGCCGGGGAGCTGTTTTTT.

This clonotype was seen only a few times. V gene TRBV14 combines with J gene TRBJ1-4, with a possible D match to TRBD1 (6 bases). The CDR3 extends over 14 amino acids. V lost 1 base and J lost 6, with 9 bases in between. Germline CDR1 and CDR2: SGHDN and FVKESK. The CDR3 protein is CASSQGGGYEKLFF. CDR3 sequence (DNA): TGTGCCAGCAGCCAAGGAGGGGGGTATGAAAAACTGTTTTTT.

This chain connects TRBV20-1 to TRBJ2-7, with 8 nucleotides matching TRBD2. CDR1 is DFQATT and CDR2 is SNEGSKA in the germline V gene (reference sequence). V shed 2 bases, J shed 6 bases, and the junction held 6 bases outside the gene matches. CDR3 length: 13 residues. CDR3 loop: CSARSPGTSEQYF. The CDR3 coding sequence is TGCAGTGCTAGAAGCCCCGGGACTAGCGAGCAGTACTTC.

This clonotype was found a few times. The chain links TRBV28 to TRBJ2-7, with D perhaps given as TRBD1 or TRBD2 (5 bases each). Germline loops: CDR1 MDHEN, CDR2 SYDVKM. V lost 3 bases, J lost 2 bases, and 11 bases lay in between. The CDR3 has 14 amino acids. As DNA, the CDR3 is TGTGCCAGCAGTTTCCGGGGACGGACCTACGAGCAGTACTTC. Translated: CASSFRGRTYEQYF. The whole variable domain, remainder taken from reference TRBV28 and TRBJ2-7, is DVKVTQSSRYLVKRTGEKVFLECVQDMDHENMFWYRQDPGLGLRLIYFSYDVKMKEKGDIPEGYSVSREKKERFSLILESASTNQTSMYLCASSFRGRTYEQYFGPGTRLTVT.

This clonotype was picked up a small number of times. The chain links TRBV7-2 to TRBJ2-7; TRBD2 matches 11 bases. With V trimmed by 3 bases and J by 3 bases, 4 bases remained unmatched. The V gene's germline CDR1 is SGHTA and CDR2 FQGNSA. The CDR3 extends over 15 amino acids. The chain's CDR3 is CASSLIAGGVYEQYF. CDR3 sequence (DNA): TGTGCCAGCAGCTTGATAGCGGGAGGGGTCTACGAGCAGTACTTC.

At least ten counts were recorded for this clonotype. CDR3 sequence: CASSFLRDRDEQFF. CDR3 DNA: TGTGCCAGCAGTTTCCTGCGGGACAGGGATGAGCAGTTCTTC. This chain connects TRBV6-5 to TRBJ2-1, with TRBD1 matching 9 bases. This CDR3 is 14 amino acids long. Per germline, CDR1 MNHEY and CDR2 SVGAGI. V trimming: 4 bases; J trimming: 8 bases; junction bases outside the gene matches: 6.

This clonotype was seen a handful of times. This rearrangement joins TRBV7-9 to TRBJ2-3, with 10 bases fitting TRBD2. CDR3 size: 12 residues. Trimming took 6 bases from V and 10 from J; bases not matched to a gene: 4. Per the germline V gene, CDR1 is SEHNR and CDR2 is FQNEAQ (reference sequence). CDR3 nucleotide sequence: TGTGCCAGCAGTCCTAGCGGGAGTTCGCAGTATTTT. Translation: CASSPSGSSQYF.

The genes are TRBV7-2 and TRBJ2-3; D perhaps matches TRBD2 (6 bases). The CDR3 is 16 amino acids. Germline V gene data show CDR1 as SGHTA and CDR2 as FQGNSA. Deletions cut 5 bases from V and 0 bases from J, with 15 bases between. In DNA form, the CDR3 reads TGTGCCAGCAGCCGCGGGACCGCTACTAGCACAGATACGCAGTATTTT. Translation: CASSRGTATSTDTQYF.

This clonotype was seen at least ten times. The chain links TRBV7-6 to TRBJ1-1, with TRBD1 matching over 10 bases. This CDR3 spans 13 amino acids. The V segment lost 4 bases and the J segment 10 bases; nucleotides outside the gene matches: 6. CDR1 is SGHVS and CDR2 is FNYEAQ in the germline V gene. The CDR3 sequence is CASSSQRDRGAFF. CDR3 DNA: TGTGCCAGCAGCTCGCAACGGGACAGGGGAGCTTTCTTT.

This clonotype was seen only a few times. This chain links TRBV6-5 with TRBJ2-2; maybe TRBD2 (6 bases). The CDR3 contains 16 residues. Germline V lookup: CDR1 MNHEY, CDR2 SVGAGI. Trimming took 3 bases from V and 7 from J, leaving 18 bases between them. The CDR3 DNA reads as TGTGCCAGCAGTTATTTCCCGGGACTGCCGCGCGGGGAGCTGTTTTTT. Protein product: CASSYFPGLPRGELFF.

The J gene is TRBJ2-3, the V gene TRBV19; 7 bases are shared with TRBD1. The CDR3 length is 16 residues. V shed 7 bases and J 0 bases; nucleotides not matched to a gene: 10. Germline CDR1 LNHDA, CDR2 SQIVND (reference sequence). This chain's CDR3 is CASIVQGKTSTDTQYF. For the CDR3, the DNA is TGTGCCAGTATTGTACAGGGGAAGACTAGCACAGATACGCAGTATTTT.

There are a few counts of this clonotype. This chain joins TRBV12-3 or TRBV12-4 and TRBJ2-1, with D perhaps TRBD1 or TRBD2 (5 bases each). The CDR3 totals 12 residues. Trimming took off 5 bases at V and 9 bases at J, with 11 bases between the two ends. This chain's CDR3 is CASSPREPEQFF. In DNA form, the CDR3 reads TGTGCCAGCAGTCCCAGGGAGCCTGAGCAGTTCTTC.

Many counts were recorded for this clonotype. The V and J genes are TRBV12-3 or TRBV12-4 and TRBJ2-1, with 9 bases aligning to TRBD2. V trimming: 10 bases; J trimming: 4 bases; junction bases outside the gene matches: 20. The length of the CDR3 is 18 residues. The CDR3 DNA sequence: TGTGCCACCCTGGGCGGGGGGACTGCGGGAGGGGGGTACAATGAGCAGTTCTTC. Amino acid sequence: CATLGGGTAGGGYNEQFF.

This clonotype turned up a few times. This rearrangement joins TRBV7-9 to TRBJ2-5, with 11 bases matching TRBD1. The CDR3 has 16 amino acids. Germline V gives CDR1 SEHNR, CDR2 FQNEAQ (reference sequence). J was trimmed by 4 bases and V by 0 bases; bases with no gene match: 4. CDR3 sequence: CASSLASGTGGETQYF. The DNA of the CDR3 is TGTGCCAGCAGCTTAGCTTCCGGGACAGGGGGAGAGACCCAGTACTTC.

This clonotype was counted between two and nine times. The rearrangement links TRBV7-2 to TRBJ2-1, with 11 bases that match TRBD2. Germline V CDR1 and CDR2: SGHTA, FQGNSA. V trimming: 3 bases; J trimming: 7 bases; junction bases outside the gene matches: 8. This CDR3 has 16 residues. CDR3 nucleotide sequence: TGTGCCAGCAGCTTGTCCGGGACTAGCGGCTTAAATGAGCAGTTCTTC. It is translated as CASSLSGTSGLNEQFF.

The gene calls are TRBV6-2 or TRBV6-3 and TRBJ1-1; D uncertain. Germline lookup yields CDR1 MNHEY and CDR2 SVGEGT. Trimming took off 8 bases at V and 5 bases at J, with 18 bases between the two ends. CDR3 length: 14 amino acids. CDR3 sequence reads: CASQSPRGGTEAFF. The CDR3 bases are TGTGCCAGCCAAAGTCCACGGGGAGGGACTGAAGCTTTCTTT.

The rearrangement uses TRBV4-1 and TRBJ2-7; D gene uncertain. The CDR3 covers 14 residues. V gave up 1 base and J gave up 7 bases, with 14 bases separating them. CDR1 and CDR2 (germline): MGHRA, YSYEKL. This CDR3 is CASSQVVIGGEQYF. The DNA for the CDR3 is TGCGCCAGCAGCCAAGTAGTGATAGGTGGGGAGCAGTACTTC.

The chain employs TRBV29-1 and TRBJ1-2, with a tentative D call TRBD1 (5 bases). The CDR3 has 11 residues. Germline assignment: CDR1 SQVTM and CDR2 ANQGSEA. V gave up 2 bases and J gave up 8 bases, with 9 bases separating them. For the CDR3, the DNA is TGCAGCGTTGAACAGGGAGGGGGCTACACCTTC. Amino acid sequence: CSVEQGGGYTF.